This T cell receptor beta chain stems from a study of T cells in Graves' hyperthyroidism and ophthalmopathy. V was pared by 5 bases and J by 15 bases, with 20 bases of the junction left unmatched. This CDR3 has 16 residues. The germline CDR1 and CDR2 sequences are SGHTA and FQGTGA. The CDR3 regions of TCR beta were amplified from RNA transcripts. First-round RT-PCR with HTBI primers amplified the TCR CDR3 region. TCRdb recomputed calls from the multiplex PCR reads with MiXCR, one row per CDR3 protein. The profile covers around 600,000 distinct CDR3 sequences, with 13% to 15% appearing a single time and around 7% taken by the ten largest.

Sequenced input: blood. The gene calls are TRBV7-3 and TRBJ2-1, with 9 bases that match TRBD2. The receptor's source is a woman aged 18-29 years with Graves' ophthalmopathy. CDR3 in amino acids: CASSPLPPLREGIRFF. The CDR3 DNA sequence: TGTGCCAGCAGCCCCCTCCCGCCTTTGCGGGAGGGGATCAGGTTCTTC.